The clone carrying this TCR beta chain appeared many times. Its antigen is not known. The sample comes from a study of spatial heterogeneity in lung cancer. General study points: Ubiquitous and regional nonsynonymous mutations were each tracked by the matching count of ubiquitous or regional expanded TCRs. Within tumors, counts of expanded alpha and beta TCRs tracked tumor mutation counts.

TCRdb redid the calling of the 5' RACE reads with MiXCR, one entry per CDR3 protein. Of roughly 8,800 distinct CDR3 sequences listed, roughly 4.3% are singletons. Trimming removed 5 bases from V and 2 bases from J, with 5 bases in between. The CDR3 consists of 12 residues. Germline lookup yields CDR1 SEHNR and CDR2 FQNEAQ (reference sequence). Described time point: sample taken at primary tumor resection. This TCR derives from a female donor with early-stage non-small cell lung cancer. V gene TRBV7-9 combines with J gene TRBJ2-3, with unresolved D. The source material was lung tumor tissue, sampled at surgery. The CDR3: CASSPNTDTQYF. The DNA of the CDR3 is TGTGCCAGCAGCCCCAACACAGATACGCAGTATTTT.